Listed below are T cell receptor beta chains from one sample, sequenced in a study of T cell responses to AZD1222 COVID-19 vaccine. Libraries were prepared by immunoSEQ multiplex PCR; TCRdb keeps only in-frame clonotypes and omits some of them. The sample has 100,000 to 150,000 clones, about 93% seen once. The specimen comprised peripheral blood, sampled on day 0 of AZD1222 vaccination. These receptors were taken from an adult in good health. CDR3s include the opening cysteine and the closing phenylalanine or tryptophan. A D gene is named only where the DNA matches it firmly. Clone size is given for some rows only: seen once, a few or many times, or a class if the clone is expanded.

TRBV24-1	.	TRBJ2-1	15	TRBD2	TGTGCCACCAGCCCAGCGGGGATCTCCTACAATGAGCAGTTCTTC	CATSPAGISYNEQFF
TRBV7-8	.	TRBJ2-1	11	.	TGTGCCAGCAGCCCCATCCATGAGCAGTTCTTC	CASSPIHEQFF
TRBV6-5	.	TRBJ2-1	12	.	TGTGCCAGCAGTTACCCCGAGGGGGAGCAGTTCTTC	CASSYPEGEQFF
TRBV6-2/TRBV6-3	.	TRBJ2-1	16	TRBD2	TGTGCCAGCAGCTCCTGGGGGGAGGGCCGCGCCAATGAGCAGTTCTTC	CASSSWGEGRANEQFF
TRBV7-6	.	TRBJ1-2	16	.	TGTGCCAGCAGTGCAGAGCCGGGGGAAATGGTGAATGGCTACACCTTC	CASSAEPGEMVNGYTF
TRBV19	.	TRBJ2-1	14	TRBD2	TGTGCCACCTCAACCGCGGGAGGTCTGGATGAGCAGTTCTTC	CATSTAGGLDEQFF
TRBV4-3	.	TRBJ2-7	18	.	TGCGCCAGCAGCCAAGCACCCGGGGGGCTAGCTAGGGTCTACGAGCAGTACTTC	CASSQAPGGLARVYEQYF
TRBV19	.	TRBJ2-1	12	.	TGTGCCAGTAGTATGGGGTTCTATGAGCAGTTCTTC	CASSMGFYEQFF
TRBV6-1	once	TRBJ1-1	10	.	TGTGCCAGCAGTGACCCTGAAGCTTTCTTT	CASSDPEAFF
TRBV7-8	.	TRBJ2-7	14	TRBD2	TGTGCCAGCAGCACCCTAGCGGGGGCCTACGAGCAGTACTTC	CASSTLAGAYEQYF
TRBV9	once	TRBJ2-3	12	.	TGTGCCAGCAGCCGCGTCCCGGATACGCAGTATTTT	CASSRVPDTQYF